These T cell receptor beta chains were read from a single sample in a study of blood T cell repertoires in COVID-19. The protocol was immunoSEQ multiplex PCR, while the TCRdb copy is restricted to in-frame clones and leaves out a portion. The table includes more than 200,000 clones, about four fifths detected once. The sample taken for sequencing was peripheral blood. These receptors were taken from a woman at least 80 years old with acute or convalescent COVID-19. CDR3s include the opening cysteine and the closing phenylalanine or tryptophan. A D gene is named only where the DNA matches it firmly. For some rows the clone size is stated as once, few or many, or as a class when expanded; others skip it.

D	size	J	V	DNA	CDR3
.	few	TRBJ1-1	TRBV19	TGTGCTACTAAACCAACGAACACTGAAGCTTTCTTT	CATKPTNTEAFF
.	.	TRBJ1-6	TRBV5-1	TGCGCCAGCAGCTTACAGGGAACCGATTCACCCCTCCACTTT	CASSLQGTDSPLHF
.	.	TRBJ2-3	TRBV19	TGTGCCAGTAGTATGTCCGGGACAGATACGCAGTATTTT	CASSMSGTDTQYF
.	.	TRBJ1-1	TRBV9	TGTGCCAGCAGCGTGAGCCCTGAAGCTTTCTTT	CASSVSPEAFF
TRBD1	.	TRBJ1-2	TRBV6-5	TGTGCCAGCACAGTCGACAGGGGCCCTAACTATGGCTACACCTTC	CASTVDRGPNYGYTF
.	.	TRBJ1-1	TRBV7-9	TGTGCCAGCAGCCAGACACCAAACACTGAAGCTTTCTTT	CASSQTPNTEAFF
.	.	TRBJ1-3	TRBV5-4	TGTGCCAGCAGCTGGGAGGGGTCCTCTGGAAACACCATATATTTT	CASSWEGSSGNTIYF
TRBD1	.	TRBJ1-1	TRBV15	TGTGCCACCAGCAGAGTGGGACAGGGCACGCGAGCTTTCTTT	CATSRVGQGTRAFF
TRBD2	.	TRBJ2-7	TRBV2	TGTGCCAGCAGATCCGGGACTAGCGGCTCCTACGAGCAGTACTTC	CASRSGTSGSYEQYF
.	.	TRBJ1-1	TRBV5-1	TGCGCCAGCAGGAACTGGGGGGACGTGAACACTGAAGCTTTCTTT	CASRNWGDVNTEAFF
.	.	TRBJ2-5	TRBV2	TGTGCCAGCAGTGACGGCCTAGCAGGGGGGCAAGAGACCCAGTACTTC	CASSDGLAGGQETQYF
.	.	TRBJ1-3	TRBV9	TGTGCCAGCAGCGCCGCCCCACAGGGCGATTCTGGAAACACCATATATTTT	CASSAAPQGDSGNTIYF
TRBD1	.	TRBJ1-4	TRBV30	TGTGCCTACCAGGGGGCAGGGGAACGTTTCGGAAAACTGTTTTTT	CAYQGAGERFGKLFF
TRBD2	.	TRBJ2-2	TRBV19	TGTGCCAGTAATGAGAGACTAGCGGGTTACACCGGGGAGCTGTTTTTT	CASNERLAGYTGELFF
TRBD1	.	TRBJ2-1	TRBV5-1	TGCGCCAGCAGCTTGGCCACCGGGACAGGGGCCTCCTACAATGAGCAGTTCTTC	CASSLATGTGASYNEQFF
TRBD2	.	TRBJ2-3	TRBV5-6	TGTGCCAGCAGCTTAGCGGGGGGGCCCGGGACAGATACGCAGTATTTT	CASSLAGGPGTDTQYF
TRBD1	.	TRBJ1-2	TRBV3-1/TRBV3-2	TGTGCCAGCAGCCCCCGGGACAGGGGAAACTATGGCTACACCTTC	CASSPRDRGNYGYTF
.	.	TRBJ1-4	TRBV19	TGTGCCAGTAGTGTAGGAGGCTCTAATGAAAAACTGTTTTTT	CASSVGGSNEKLFF
TRBD1	.	TRBJ1-2	TRBV2	TGTGCCAGCAGTGTGTCGACAGGGGGCGGTGGCTACACCTTC	CASSVSTGGGGYTF
TRBD2	.	TRBJ2-7	TRBV7-3	TGTGCCAGCAGCTTAGGCGGGAGTCTCCACGAGCAGTACTTC	CASSLGGSLHEQYF
TRBD2	.	TRBJ2-7	TRBV23-1	TGCGCCCCCTCTAGCGGAGGCTCCTACGAGCAGTACTTC	CAPSSGGSYEQYF
.	.	TRBJ1-1	TRBV19	TGTGCCAGTAGTAGCGGGGCGAACACTGAAGCTTTCTTT	CASSSGANTEAFF
.	.	TRBJ1-1	TRBV25-1	TGTGCCAGCAGTGAAGGGACATTGAACACTGAAGCTTTCTTT	CASSEGTLNTEAFF
TRBD1	.	TRBJ2-1	TRBV10-2	TGCGCCAGCGCCGGGACAGGGGTCATAGCCCCCTACAATGAGCAGTTCTTC	CASAGTGVIAPYNEQFF
TRBD1	.	TRBJ2-7	TRBV5-8	TGTGCCAGCAGCTTACAGGGGGCGCTGGGTAACGAGCAGTACTTC	CASSLQGALGNEQYF
.	.	TRBJ1-4	TRBV5-4	TGTGCCAGCAGCTCGCAGGGAACTAATGAAAAACTGTTTTTT	CASSSQGTNEKLFF
.	.	TRBJ2-1	TRBV3-1/TRBV3-2	TGTGCCAGCAGCCAAGATCGAGGGAGATACAATGAGCAGTTCTTC	CASSQDRGRYNEQFF
.	.	TRBJ1-2	TRBV30	TGTGCCTGGAGTGGTCTAAGCCCCGAGGGCACCTTC	CAWSGLSPEGTF
.	.	TRBJ1-2	TRBV30	TGTGCCTGGAGTGTGTCTCAGGGTGGCTACACCTTC	CAWSVSQGGYTF
.	.	TRBJ2-3	TRBV5-4	TGTGCCAGCAGCCTCGGGAGCCCTTCAGAGGCAGATACGCAGTATTTT	CASSLGSPSEADTQYF
.	.	TRBJ1-1	TRBV3-1/TRBV3-2	TGTGCCAGCAGCCTACACGACAGGATTGGAGAAGCTTTCTTT	CASSLHDRIGEAFF
.	.	TRBJ1-1	TRBV18	TGTGCCAGCTCACCTGAGTTGAACACTGAAGCTTTCTTT	CASSPELNTEAFF
TRBD2	.	TRBJ2-1	TRBV3-1/TRBV3-2	TGTGCCAGCAGCCAAGCGGGAGGAGGGTACAATGAGCAGTTCTTC	CASSQAGGGYNEQFF
TRBD1	.	TRBJ2-6	TRBV2	TGTGCCAGCATCCAGACAGGGTTCGGTCCCTCTGGGGCCAACGTCCTGACTTTC	CASIQTGFGPSGANVLTF
.	.	TRBJ2-3	TRBV5-1	TGCGCCAGCAGCTACGACACGGTAGACACAGATACGCAGTATTTT	CASSYDTVDTDTQYF
TRBD2	.	TRBJ2-1	TRBV6-1	TGTGCCAGCAGTGAGCCCGGGAGGACCCTATACAATGAGCAGTTCTTC	CASSEPGRTLYNEQFF
TRBD1	.	TRBJ1-5	TRBV10-3	TGTGCCATCAGTCAGGACAGGGACAATCAGCCCCAGCATTTT	CAISQDRDNQPQHF
.	.	TRBJ2-3	TRBV4-3	TGCGCCAGCAGCCCGCAGTTGGGGCCTCAAGATACGCAGTATTTT	CASSPQLGPQDTQYF
.	.	TRBJ1-5	TRBV19	TGTGCCAGTAGTATAAACAGGGTTAGCAATCAGCCCCAGCATTTT	CASSINRVSNQPQHF
.	.	TRBJ1-6	TRBV5-1	TGCGCCAGCAGCATAGACAGCCCTAATAATTCACCCCTCCACTTT	CASSIDSPNNSPLHF
.	.	TRBJ2-7	TRBV7-9	TGTGCCAGCAGCTCTGCTACAGGGTCCGGCAACGAGCAGTACTTC	CASSSATGSGNEQYF
TRBD1	.	TRBJ1-4	TRBV11-2	TGTGCCAGCAGCTTCCGGCAGGGGGCTAATGAAAAACTGTTTTTT	CASSFRQGANEKLFF
TRBD1	.	TRBJ1-1	TRBV19	TGTGCCAGTAGTGGACAGGTGAATACTGAAGCTTTCTTT	CASSGQVNTEAFF
TRBD1	few	TRBJ2-1	TRBV19	TGTGCCAGTAGTATCGGGGACAGGTTTCATGAGCAGTTCTTC	CASSIGDRFHEQFF
.	few	TRBJ1-2	TRBV6-2/TRBV6-3	TGTGCCAGCAGCCACACCACACCACGCTATGGCTACACCTTC	CASSHTTPRYGYTF
TRBD1	.	TRBJ2-7	TRBV13	TGTGCCAGCAGCTCCGCGACAGGGGGCTACGAGCAGTACTTC	CASSSATGGYEQYF
TRBD1	.	TRBJ1-1	TRBV5-6	TGTGCCAGCAGCTTGGAATTCCGACAGGGGGCGTCTGAAGCTTTCTTT	CASSLEFRQGASEAFF
TRBD1	.	TRBJ2-7	TRBV5-1	TGCGCCAGCAGCTTGGTCGGGACAGGGATCCACGAGCAGTACTTC	CASSLVGTGIHEQYF
.	few	TRBJ1-2	TRBV29-1	TGCAGCGGTCGACAGGATAACTATGGCTACACCTTC	CSGRQDNYGYTF
.	.	TRBJ1-5	TRBV2	TGTGCCAGCAGTGGAGCACGGAGCAATCAGCCCCAGCATTTT	CASSGARSNQPQHF
TRBD2	.	TRBJ2-3	TRBV5-1	TGCGCCAGCAGCTTACTAGCGGGGCACACAGATACGCAGTATTTT	CASSLLAGHTDTQYF
TRBD2	.	TRBJ2-1	TRBV15	TGTGCCACCGGGACTAGCGGGACAGATAACTACAATGAGCAGTTCTTC	CATGTSGTDNYNEQFF
TRBD2	few	TRBJ2-5	TRBV7-8	TGTGCCAGCAGCTTAGCGGGGGGGGTATCAACCCAGTACTTC	CASSLAGGVSTQYF
TRBD2	.	TRBJ2-3	TRBV19	TGTGCCAGTAGTATTAGGGGACTAGCGGGGGTCGGAGATACGCAGTATTTT	CASSIRGLAGVGDTQYF
TRBD1	.	TRBJ1-2	TRBV27	TGTGCCAGCAGTCCCCGACAGGGCCATGGCTACACCTTC	CASSPRQGHGYTF
TRBD2	.	TRBJ2-3	TRBV2	TGTGCCAGCAGTGGCGGGGGACCTAGCACAGATACGCAGTATTTT	CASSGGGPSTDTQYF
.	.	TRBJ1-2	TRBV4-3	TGCGCCAGCAGCCAAGATATGCAGGGCAACTATGGCTACACCTTC	CASSQDMQGNYGYTF
TRBD2	.	TRBJ2-6	TRBV5-4	TGTGCCAGCAGGTTCGGAGGGAGGGCCTTTGGGGCCAACGTCCTGACTTTC	CASRFGGRAFGANVLTF
TRBD2	.	TRBJ2-7	TRBV19	TGTGCCAGTAGCCAAGCGGGAGATTTCTACGAGCAGTACTTC	CASSQAGDFYEQYF
.	.	TRBJ2-7	TRBV10-3	TGTGCCATCTATCGAGGGGGTTCCTACGAGCAGTACTTC	CAIYRGGSYEQYF